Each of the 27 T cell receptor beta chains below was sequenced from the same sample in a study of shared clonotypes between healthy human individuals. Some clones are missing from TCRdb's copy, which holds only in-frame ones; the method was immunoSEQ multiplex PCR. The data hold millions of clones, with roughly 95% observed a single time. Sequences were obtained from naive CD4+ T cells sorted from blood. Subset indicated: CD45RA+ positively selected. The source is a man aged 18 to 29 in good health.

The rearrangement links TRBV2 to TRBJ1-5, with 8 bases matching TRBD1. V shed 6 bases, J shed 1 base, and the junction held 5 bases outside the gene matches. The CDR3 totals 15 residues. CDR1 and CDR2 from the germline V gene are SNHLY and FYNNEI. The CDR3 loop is CASSATGASNQPQHF. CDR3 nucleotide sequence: TGTGCCAGCAGCGCGACAGGGGCGAGCAATCAGCCCCAGCATTTT. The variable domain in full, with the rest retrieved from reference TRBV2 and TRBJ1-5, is EPEVTQTPSHQVTQMGQEVILRCVPISNHLYFYWYRQILGQKVEFLVSFYNNEISEKSEIFDDQFSVERPDGSNFTLKIRSTKLEDSAMYFCASSATGASNQPQHFGDGTRLSIL.

The chain's CDR3 is CASSGGQGANNQPQHF. In DNA, the CDR3 is TGTGCCAGCTCAGGGGGACAGGGGGCAAACAATCAGCCCCAGCATTTT. The chain uses TRBV18 and TRBJ1-5, with TRBD1 identical over 12 bases. Germline V gene lookup returns CDR1 KGHSH and CDR2 LQKENI. Trimming cost V 5 bases and J 3 bases; bases outside gene matches: 5. The CDR3 totals 16 residues. Full variable domain (rest looked up from reference TRBV18 and TRBJ1-5): NAGVMQNPRHLVRRRGQEARLRCSPMKGHSHVYWYRQLPEEGLKFMVYLQKENIIDESGMPKERFSAEFPKEGPSILRIQQVVRGDSAAYFCASSGGQGANNQPQHFGDGTRLSIL.

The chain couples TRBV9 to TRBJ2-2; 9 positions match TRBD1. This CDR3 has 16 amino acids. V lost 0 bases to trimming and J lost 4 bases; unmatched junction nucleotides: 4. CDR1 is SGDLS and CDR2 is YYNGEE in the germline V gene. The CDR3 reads CASSVEVDRGTGELFF. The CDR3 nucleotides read TGTGCCAGCAGCGTAGAAGTGGACAGGGGCACCGGGGAGCTGTTTTTT. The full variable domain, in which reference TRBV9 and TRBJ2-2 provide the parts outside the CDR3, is DSGVTQTPKHLITATGQRVTLRCSPRSGDLSVYWYQQSLDQGLQFLIQYYNGEERAKGNILERFSAQQFPDLHSELNLSSLELGDSALYFCASSVEVDRGTGELFFGEGSRLTVL.

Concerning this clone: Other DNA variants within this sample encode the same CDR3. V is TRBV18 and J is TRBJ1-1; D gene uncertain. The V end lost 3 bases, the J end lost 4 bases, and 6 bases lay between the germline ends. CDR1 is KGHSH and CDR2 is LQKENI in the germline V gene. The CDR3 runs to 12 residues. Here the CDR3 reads CASSPASTEAFF. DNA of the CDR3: TGTGCCAGCTCACCGGCCTCCACTGAAGCTTTCTTT.

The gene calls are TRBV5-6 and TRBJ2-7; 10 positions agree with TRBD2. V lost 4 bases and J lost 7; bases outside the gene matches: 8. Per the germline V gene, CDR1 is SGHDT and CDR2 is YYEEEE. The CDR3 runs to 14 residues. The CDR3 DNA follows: TGTGCCAGCAGCGTCGGACTAGCGGCCTGGGAGCAGTACTTC. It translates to CASSVGLAAWEQYF.

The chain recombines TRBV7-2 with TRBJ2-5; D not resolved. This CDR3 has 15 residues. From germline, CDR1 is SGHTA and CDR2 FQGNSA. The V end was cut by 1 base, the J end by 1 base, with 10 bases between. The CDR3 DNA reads TGTGCCAGCAGCTTAGATCGGCAGAGCCAAGAGACCCAGTACTTC. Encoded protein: CASSLDRQSQETQYF.

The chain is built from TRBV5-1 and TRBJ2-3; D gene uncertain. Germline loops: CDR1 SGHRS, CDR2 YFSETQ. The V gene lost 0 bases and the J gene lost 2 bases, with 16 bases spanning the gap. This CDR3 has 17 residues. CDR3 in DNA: TGCGCCAGCAGCTTGGTATCGGATCCGATTTACACAGATACGCAGTATTTT. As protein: CASSLVSDPIYTDTQYF.

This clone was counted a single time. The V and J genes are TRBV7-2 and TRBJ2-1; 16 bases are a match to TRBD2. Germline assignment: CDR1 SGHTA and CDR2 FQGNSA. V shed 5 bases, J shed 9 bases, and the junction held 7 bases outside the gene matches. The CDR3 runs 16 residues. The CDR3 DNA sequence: TGTGCCAGCAGCCAAGCGGGGACTAGCGGGAGGGCTGAGCAGTTCTTC. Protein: CASSQAGTSGRAEQFF.

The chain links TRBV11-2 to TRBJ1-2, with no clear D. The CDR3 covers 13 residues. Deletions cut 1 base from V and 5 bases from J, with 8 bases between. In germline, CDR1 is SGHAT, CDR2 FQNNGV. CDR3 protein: CASSLGLAYGYTF. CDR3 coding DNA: TGTGCCAGCAGCTTAGGGCTAGCGTATGGCTACACCTTC.

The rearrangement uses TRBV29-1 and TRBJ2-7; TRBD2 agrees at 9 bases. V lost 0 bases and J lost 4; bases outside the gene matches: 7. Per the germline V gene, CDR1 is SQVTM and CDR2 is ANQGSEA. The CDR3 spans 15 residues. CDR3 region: CSVEDPAGGPYEQYF. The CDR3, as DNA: TGCAGCGTTGAAGATCCGGCGGGAGGGCCGTACGAGCAGTACTTC.

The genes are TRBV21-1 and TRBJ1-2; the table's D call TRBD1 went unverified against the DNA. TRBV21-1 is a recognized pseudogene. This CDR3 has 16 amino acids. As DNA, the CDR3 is TGTGCCAGCAGCAAAGTTCGGACAGGGGGAGTATATGGCTACACCTTC. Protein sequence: CASSKVRTGGVYGYTF.

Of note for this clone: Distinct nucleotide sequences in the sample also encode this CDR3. The CDR3 DNA reads TGCAGTGCTAGTGCTGAAACTGAAGCTTTCTTT. Translating it yields CSASAETEAFF. The chain combines TRBV20-1 with TRBJ1-1; D is unclear. The CDR3 extends over 11 amino acids. CDR1 and CDR2 (germline): DFQATT, SNEGSKA (reference sequence). Between the trimmed V and J ends, which lost 3 bases and 5 bases, there was a span of 7 bases.

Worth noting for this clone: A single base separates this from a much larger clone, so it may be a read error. CDR3 nucleotide sequence: TGTGCCAGCAGCGTAGGTACCGGGGAGCTGTTTTTT. Translation gives CASSVGTGELFF. This chain links TRBV9 with TRBJ2-2; no clear D. The V and J ends lost 0 bases and 5 bases respectively, with 2 bases between them. CDR3 length: 12 amino acids. The germline gives CDR1 SGDLS, CDR2 YYNGEE. The full variable domain, rest sourced from reference TRBV9 and TRBJ2-2, is DSGVTQTPKHLITATGQRVTLRCSPRSGDLSVYWYQQSLDQGLQFLIQYYNGEERAKGNILERFSAQQFPDLHSELNLSSLELGDSALYFCASSVGTGELFFGEGSRLTVL.

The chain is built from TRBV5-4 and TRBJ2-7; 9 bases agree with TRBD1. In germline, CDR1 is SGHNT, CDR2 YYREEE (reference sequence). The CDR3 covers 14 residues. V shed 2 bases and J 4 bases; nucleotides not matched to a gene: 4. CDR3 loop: CASSFRDREYEQYF. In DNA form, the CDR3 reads TGTGCCAGCAGCTTTCGGGACAGGGAATACGAGCAGTACTTC. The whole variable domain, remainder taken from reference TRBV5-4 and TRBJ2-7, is ETGVTQSPTHLIKTRGQQVTLRCSSQSGHNTVSWYQQALGQGPQFIFQYYREEENGRGNFPPRFSGLQFPNYSSELNVNALELDDSALYLCASSFRDREYEQYFGPGTRLTVT.

CDR3 DNA: TGCGCCAGCAGCTCGGGACAGTCTAACTATGGCTACACCTTC. The encoded protein is CASSSGQSNYGYTF. The chain is built from TRBV5-1 and TRBJ1-2; 7 bases are a match to TRBD1. The junction had 2 bases not matched to a gene; V was cut back by 3 bases and J by 0 bases. Germline CDR1 and CDR2: SGHRS and YFSETQ. The CDR3 runs 14 residues.

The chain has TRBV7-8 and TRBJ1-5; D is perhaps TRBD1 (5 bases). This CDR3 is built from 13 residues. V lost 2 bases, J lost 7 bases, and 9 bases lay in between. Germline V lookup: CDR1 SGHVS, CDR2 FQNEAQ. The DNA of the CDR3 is TGTGCCAGCAGCTTACGGAAGGGGCAGCCCCAGCATTTT. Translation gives CASSLRKGQPQHF. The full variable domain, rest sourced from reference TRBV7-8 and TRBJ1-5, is GAGVSQSPRYKVAKRGQDVALRCDPISGHVSLFWYQQALGQGPEFLTYFQNEAQLDKSGLPSDRFFAERPEGSVSTLKIQRTQQEDSAVYLCASSLRKGQPQHFGDGTRLSIL.

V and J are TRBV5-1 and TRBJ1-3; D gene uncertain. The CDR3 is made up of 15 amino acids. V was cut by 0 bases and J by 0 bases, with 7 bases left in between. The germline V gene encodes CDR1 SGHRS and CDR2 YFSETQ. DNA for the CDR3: TGCGCCAGCAGCTTGGAACCGCGCTCTGGAAACACCATATATTTT. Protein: CASSLEPRSGNTIYF.

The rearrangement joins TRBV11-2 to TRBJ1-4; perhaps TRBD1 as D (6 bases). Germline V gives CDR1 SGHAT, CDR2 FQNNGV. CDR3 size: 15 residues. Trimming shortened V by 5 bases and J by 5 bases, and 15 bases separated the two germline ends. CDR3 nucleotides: TGTGCCAGCAGCCGCCGTGGGAGGGGGAATGAAAAACTGTTTTTT. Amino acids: CASSRRGRGNEKLFF. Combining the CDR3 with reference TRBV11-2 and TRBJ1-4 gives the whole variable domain EAGVAQSPRYKIIEKRQSVAFWCNPISGHATLYWYQQILGQGPKLLIQFQNNGVVDDSQLPKDRFSAERLKGVDSTLKIQPAKLEDSAVYLCASSRRGRGNEKLFFGSGTQLSVL.

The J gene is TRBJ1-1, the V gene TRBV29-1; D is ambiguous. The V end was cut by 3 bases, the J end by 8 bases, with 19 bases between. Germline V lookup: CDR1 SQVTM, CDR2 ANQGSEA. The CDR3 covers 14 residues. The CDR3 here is CSVETAGRWPEAFF. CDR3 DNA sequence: TGCAGCGTTGAGACGGCAGGAAGGTGGCCAGAAGCTTTCTTT.

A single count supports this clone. CDR3 DNA: TGTGCCACCGCCGACGGGGCCGGGCGGACACACACCTTC. Its translation is CATADGAGRTHTF. The J gene is TRBJ1-2, the V gene TRBV6-6, with D possibly TRBD1 on 5 matching bases. V was pared by 10 bases and J by 12 bases, with 24 bases between. The CDR3 contains 13 residues. Germline assignment: CDR1 MNHNY and CDR2 SVGAGI (reference sequence).

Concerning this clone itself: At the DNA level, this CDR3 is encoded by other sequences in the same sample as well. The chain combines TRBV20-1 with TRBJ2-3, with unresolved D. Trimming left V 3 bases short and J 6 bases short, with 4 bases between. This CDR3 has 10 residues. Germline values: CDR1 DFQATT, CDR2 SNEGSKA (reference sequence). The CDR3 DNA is TGCAGTGCTAGGCGGGATACGCAGTATTTT. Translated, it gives CSARRDTQYF.

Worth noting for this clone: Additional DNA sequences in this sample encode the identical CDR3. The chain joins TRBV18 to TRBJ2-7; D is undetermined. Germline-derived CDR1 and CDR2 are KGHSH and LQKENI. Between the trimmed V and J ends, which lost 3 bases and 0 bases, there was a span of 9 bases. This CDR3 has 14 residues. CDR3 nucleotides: TGTGCCAGCTCACCTCCCGAGTCCTCCTACGAGCAGTACTTC. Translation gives CASSPPESSYEQYF.

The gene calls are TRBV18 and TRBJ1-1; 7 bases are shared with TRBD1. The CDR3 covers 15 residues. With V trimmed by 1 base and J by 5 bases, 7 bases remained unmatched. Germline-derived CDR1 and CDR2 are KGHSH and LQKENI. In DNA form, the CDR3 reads TGTGCCAGCTCACCACTCTCTTCAGGGGGGACTGAAGCTTTCTTT. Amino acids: CASSPLSSGGTEAFF.

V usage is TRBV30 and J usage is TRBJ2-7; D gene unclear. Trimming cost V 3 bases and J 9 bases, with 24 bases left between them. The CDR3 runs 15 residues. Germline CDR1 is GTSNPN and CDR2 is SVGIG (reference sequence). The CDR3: CAWSPITRTAFGQYF. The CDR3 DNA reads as TGTGCCTGGAGCCCGATTACTCGGACCGCTTTCGGGCAGTACTTC.

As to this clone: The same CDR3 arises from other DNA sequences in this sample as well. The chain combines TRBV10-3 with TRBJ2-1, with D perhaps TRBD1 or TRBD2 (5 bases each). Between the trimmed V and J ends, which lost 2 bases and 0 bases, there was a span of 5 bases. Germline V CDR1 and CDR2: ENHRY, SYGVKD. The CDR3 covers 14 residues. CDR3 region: CAISEGGSYNEQFF. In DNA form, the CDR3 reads TGTGCCATCAGTGAGGGGGGCTCCTACAATGAGCAGTTCTTC.

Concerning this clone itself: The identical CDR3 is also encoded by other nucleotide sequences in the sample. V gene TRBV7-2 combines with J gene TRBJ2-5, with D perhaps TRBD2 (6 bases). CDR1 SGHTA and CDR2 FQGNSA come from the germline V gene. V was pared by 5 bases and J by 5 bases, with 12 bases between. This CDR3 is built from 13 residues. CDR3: CASSRGREETQYF. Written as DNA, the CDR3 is TGTGCCAGCAGCCGGGGACGGGAGGAGACCCAGTACTTC.

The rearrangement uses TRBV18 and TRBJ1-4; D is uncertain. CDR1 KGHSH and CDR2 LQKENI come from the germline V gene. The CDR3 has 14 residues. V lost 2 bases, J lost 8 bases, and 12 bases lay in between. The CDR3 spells CASSPGRSREKLFF. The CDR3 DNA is TGTGCCAGCTCACCAGGGAGGTCGCGGGAAAAACTGTTTTTT.